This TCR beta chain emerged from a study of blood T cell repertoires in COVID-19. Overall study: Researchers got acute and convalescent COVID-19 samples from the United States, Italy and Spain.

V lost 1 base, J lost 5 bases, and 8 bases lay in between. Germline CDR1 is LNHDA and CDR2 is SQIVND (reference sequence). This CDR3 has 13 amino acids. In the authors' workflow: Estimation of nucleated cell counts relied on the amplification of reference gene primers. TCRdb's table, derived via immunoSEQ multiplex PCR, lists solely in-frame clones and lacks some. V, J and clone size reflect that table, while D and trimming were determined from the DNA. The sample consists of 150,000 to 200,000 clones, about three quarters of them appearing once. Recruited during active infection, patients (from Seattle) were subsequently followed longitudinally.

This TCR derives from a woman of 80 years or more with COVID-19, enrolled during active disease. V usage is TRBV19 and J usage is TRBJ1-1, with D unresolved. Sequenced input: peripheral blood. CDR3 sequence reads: CASSIGVRTEAFF. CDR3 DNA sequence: TGTGCCAGTAGTATAGGGGTGCGGACTGAAGCTTTCTTT.